The clone carrying this T cell receptor beta chain came up many times. The TRBV12-4/TRBJ1-2 clonotypes were amplified using barcode primers with ligated adaptors. TCRdb re-analysed the multiplex PCR reads in MiXCR, keeping a single row per CDR3 protein. The data contain some 1,500 distinct CDR3 sequences, around 4.2% of them singletons. This CDR3 contains 13 residues. V was clipped by 6 bases and J by 5 bases; unmatched bases: 5. The chain employs TRBV12-3 or TRBV12-4 and TRBJ1-2; 8 bases are shared with TRBD1. This sequence originates from a female donor with breast cancer. Sequencing was performed on naive CD4+ T cells sorted from blood. The subset is: naive CD4+ T cells, CD4+CD45RA+CD25-. CDR3 nucleotide sequence: TGTGCCAGCAGCCAGGACAGGGTATATGGCTACACCTTC. Protein product: CASSQDRVYGYTF.